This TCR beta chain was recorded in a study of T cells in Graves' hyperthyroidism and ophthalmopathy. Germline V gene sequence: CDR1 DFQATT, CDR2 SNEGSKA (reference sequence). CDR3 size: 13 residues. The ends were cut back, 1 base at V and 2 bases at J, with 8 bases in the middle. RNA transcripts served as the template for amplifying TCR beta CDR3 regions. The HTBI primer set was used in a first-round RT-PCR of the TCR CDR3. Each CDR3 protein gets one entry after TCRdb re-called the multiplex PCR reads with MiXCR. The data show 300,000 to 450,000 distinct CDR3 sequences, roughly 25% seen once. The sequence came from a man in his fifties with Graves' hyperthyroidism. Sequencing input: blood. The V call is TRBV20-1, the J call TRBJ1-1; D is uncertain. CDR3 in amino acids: CSARGPFNTEAFF. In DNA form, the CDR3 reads TGCAGTGCTAGAGGCCCCTTTAACACTGAAGCTTTCTTT.